Below, 20 T cell receptor beta chains from the same sample are listed, as sequenced in a study of cytomegalovirus exposure and HLA in healthy donors. A multiplex PCR was run with 60 Vbeta primers and 13 Jbeta primers. This table comes from immunoSEQ multiplex PCR, and its TCRdb copy is limited to in-frame clones, with some not included. In the table there are 200,000 or so clones, 70% to 80% of which are singletons. Sequencing was done on a sample of PBMCs. These receptors originate from a woman aged 30 to 39 in good health and CMV-seropositive.

The chain is built from TRBV6-1 and TRBJ1-5, with 12 positions matching TRBD1. This CDR3 is 16 amino acids long. J was trimmed by 3 bases and V by 4 bases; bases with no gene match: 4. Germline V gene lookup returns CDR1 MNHNS and CDR2 SASEGT. The CDR3 is CASSAGTGGLNQPQHF. In DNA, the CDR3 is TGTGCCAGCAGTGCAGGGACAGGGGGCCTCAATCAGCCCCAGCATTTT.

CDR3 region: CASRRDSTGELFF. The CDR3 DNA follows: TGTGCCAGCAGACGGGACAGCACCGGGGAGCTGTTTTTT. The J gene is TRBJ2-2, the V gene TRBV6-6, with 7 bases fitting TRBD1. The germline CDR1 and CDR2 sequences are MNHNY and SVGAGI (reference sequence). The J segment lost 4 bases and the V segment lost 6 bases, leaving 2 bases of the junction unmatched. The CDR3 contains 13 residues.

The chain recombines TRBV2 with TRBJ1-2; D not resolved. The V and J ends lost 2 bases and 7 bases respectively, with 20 bases between them. CDR3 size: 16 residues. Germline V CDR1 and CDR2: SNHLY, FYNNEI. The CDR3: CASSETFPSYSSGYTF. CDR3 nucleotide sequence: TGTGCCAGCAGTGAAACTTTTCCGTCCTATAGTTCTGGCTACACCTTC.

CDR3 DNA sequence: TGTGCCAGCAGGATAGCGGGAGGAGACCTTTATGAGCAGTTCTTC. It encodes CASRIAGGDLYEQFF. This rearrangement joins TRBV27 to TRBJ2-1, with 10 bases aligning to TRBD2. V lost 6 bases and J lost 8; bases outside the gene matches: 10. Germline assignment: CDR1 MNHEY and CDR2 SMNVEV (reference sequence). The CDR3 runs 15 residues.

The sample holds a few counts of this clone. The rearrangement joins TRBV2 to TRBJ1-1; D remains unclear. The CDR3 covers 13 residues. Trimming left V 2 bases short and J 1 base short, with 5 bases between. Germline values: CDR1 SNHLY, CDR2 FYNNEI. The CDR3: CASSEMANTEAFF. CDR3 DNA sequence: TGTGCCAGCAGTGAAATGGCGAACACTGAAGCTTTCTTT.

As for this clone: In this CDR3 the conserved last residue, phenylalanine or tryptophan, is missing, so a read error is likely. This rearrangement joins TRBV6-5 to TRBJ2-7; unclear D gene. V dropped 0 bases and J dropped 7 bases, with 13 bases sitting between them. The CDR3 has 14 residues. CDR1 is MNHEY and CDR2 is SVGAGI in the germline V gene. Here the CDR3 reads CASSYSTSQKEQYC. The CDR3 nucleotides read TGTGCCAGCAGTTACTCAACGTCCCAAAAGGAGCAGTACTGC.

The table lists this clone with a few counts. V and J are TRBV6-5 and TRBJ1-2, with D unresolved. V lost 2 bases, J lost 0 bases, and 10 bases lay in between. The germline V gene encodes CDR1 MNHEY and CDR2 SVGAGI. The CDR3 covers 15 residues. CDR3 region: CASSYKLGANYGYTF. The CDR3 nucleotides read TGTGCCAGCAGTTACAAGTTGGGAGCTAACTATGGCTACACCTTC.

This clone was observed a handful of times. This chain joins TRBV30 and TRBJ1-5; TRBD1 might be the D (6 bases). CDR1 and CDR2 (germline): GTSNPN, SVGIG (reference sequence). Trimming took off 0 bases at V and 5 bases at J, with 14 bases between the two ends. CDR3 length equals 15 residues. The chain's CDR3 is CAWSVPTGDYQPQHF. CDR3 DNA sequence: TGTGCCTGGAGTGTACCGACAGGTGACTATCAGCCCCAGCATTTT.

The DNA of the CDR3 is TGTGCCAGCAGCGTAGACCTCGGACAGGCTAGTGGCTACACCTTC. Translation: CASSVDLGQASGYTF. V gene TRBV9 combines with J gene TRBJ1-2; 7 nucleotides match TRBD1. CDR1 is SGDLS, CDR2 YYNGEE, per germline. CDR3 length: 15 residues. The J segment lost 7 bases and the V segment lost 0 bases, leaving 9 bases of the junction unmatched.

The chain employs TRBV7-9 and TRBJ1-3; D is uncertain. Per the germline V gene, CDR1 is SEHNR and CDR2 is FQNEAQ (reference sequence). V lost 2 bases to trimming and J lost 0 bases, with 14 bases between them. This CDR3 has 17 amino acids. The CDR3 region is CASSLIAADYSGNTIYF. CDR3 DNA: TGTGCCAGCAGCTTAATCGCGGCGGATTACTCTGGAAACACCATATATTTT.

The V and J genes are TRBV7-9 and TRBJ2-7; tentatively, D is TRBD2 (6 bases). Trimming pared 1 base from V and 3 bases from J, leaving 13 bases between. CDR1 is SEHNR, CDR2 FQNEAQ, per germline (reference sequence). The CDR3 is 15 amino acids. CDR3 DNA: TGTGCCAGCAGCTTAGACATCTCGGGGGACTACGAGCAGTACTTC. It yields the protein CASSLDISGDYEQYF.

Note on this clone: Mismatch with germline at one junction end may stem from a read error. The chain combines TRBV27 with TRBJ2-4; 12 nucleotides agree with TRBD1. Germline V gives CDR1 MNHEY, CDR2 SMNVEV (reference sequence). CDR3 length: 17 residues. CDR3: CASRTGTGGATKNIQHF. For the CDR3, the DNA is TGTGCCAGCAGGACCGGGACAGGGGGCGCGACGAAAAACATTCAGCACTTC.

The V gene is TRBV28, the J gene TRBJ1-5, with TRBD1 matching 10 bases. Trimming at V came to 6 bases and at J to 2 bases, leaving 4 bases not matched to a gene. The CDR3 is 15 amino acids. Germline lookup yields CDR1 MDHEN and CDR2 SYDVKM. Written as DNA, the CDR3 is TGTGCCAGCAGCCAGGGACAGGGGCGCAATCAGCCCCAGCATTTT. It encodes CASSQGQGRNQPQHF.

This chain connects TRBV7-2 to TRBJ2-2; D is possibly TRBD1 (6 bases). The ends were cut back, 5 bases at V and 6 bases at J, with 16 bases in the middle. Germline CDR1 SGHTA, CDR2 FQGNSA. CDR3 length: 15 residues. CDR3 loop: CASSTGGSSAGELFF. The CDR3 bases are TGTGCCAGCAGCACTGGGGGCTCTTCGGCCGGGGAGCTGTTTTTT.

The V gene is TRBV27, the J gene TRBJ1-1, with a possible D match to TRBD1 (6 bases). This CDR3 is 15 amino acids long. V was shortened by 4 bases and J by 3 bases, with 15 bases between the two germline ends. Germline CDR1 reads MNHEY; CDR2 reads SMNVEV (reference sequence). CDR3 protein: CASSSSQGPYTEAFF. The CDR3 DNA reads TGTGCCAGCAGTTCTTCCCAGGGGCCATACACTGAAGCTTTCTTT.

The V gene is TRBV19, the J gene TRBJ2-4, with TRBD1 identical over 8 bases. This CDR3 is 17 amino acids long. V was pared by 5 bases and J by 1 base, with 10 bases of the junction left unmatched. Germline lookup yields CDR1 LNHDA and CDR2 SQIVND (reference sequence). CDR3 sequence (DNA): TGTGCCAGTAGTCTAACCGGACAGGGCTTGGCCAAAAACATTCAGTACTTC. It codes for CASSLTGQGLAKNIQYF.

This chain joins TRBV2 and TRBJ1-2; D unresolved. V was shortened by 5 bases and J by 7 bases, with 8 bases between the two germline ends. The CDR3 is 11 amino acids. The germline gives CDR1 SNHLY, CDR2 FYNNEI. The CDR3 DNA reads as TGTGCCAGCAGTTTGCGTGGTGGCTACACCTTC. Residues: CASSLRGGYTF.

The rearrangement uses TRBV19 and TRBJ2-7; D gene ambiguous. The CDR3 has 13 amino acids. Trimming left V 8 bases short and J 2 bases short, with 13 bases between. Germline assignment: CDR1 LNHDA and CDR2 SQIVND (reference sequence). DNA of the CDR3: TGTGCCAGTTCCCACACCTCGCCCTACGAGCAGTACTTC. Translated, it gives CASSHTSPYEQYF.

The chain joins TRBV27 to TRBJ2-6, with D uncertain. This CDR3 has 16 amino acids. The V end was cut by 4 bases, the J end by 0 bases, with 10 bases between. Germline-derived CDR1 and CDR2 are MNHEY and SMNVEV (reference sequence). CDR3 region: CASSSPLSSGANVLTF. In DNA form, the CDR3 reads TGTGCCAGCAGTTCCCCCCTCAGCTCTGGGGCCAACGTCCTGACTTTC.

The sample holds a few counts of this clone. J is TRBJ1-1 and V is TRBV6-4, with 8 bases that match TRBD1. The CDR3 length is 14 residues. V lost 8 bases to trimming and J lost 0 bases; unmatched junction nucleotides: 5. Germline V gene sequence: CDR1 MRHNA, CDR2 SNTAGT. The CDR3 DNA is TGTGCCAGCCGACGACAGGGGATGAACACTGAAGCTTTCTTT. Encoded protein: CASRRQGMNTEAFF.